Described below is a single T cell receptor (beta chain) sequence and its context. Trimming cost V 3 bases and J 7 bases, with 12 bases left between them. Germline V gene lookup returns CDR1 SGHDN and CDR2 FVKESK. The CDR3 is 14 residues long. This record comes from a study of OX40 agonist ivuxolimab in advanced cancers. Study overall: At doses from 0.01 to 10 mg/kg, patients were given intravenous ivuxolimab every 2 weeks. Of the patients, three showed partial responses, one with hepatocellular carcinoma and two with cutaneous melanoma.

Some clones are missing from TCRdb's copy, which holds only in-frame ones; the method was immunoSEQ multiplex PCR. This sample has some 53,000 clones, with 85% to 95% found just once. The TCR comes from an adult with an advanced solid tumor such as melanoma, head and neck, liver or kidney cancer. The V and J genes are TRBV14 and TRBJ1-4; no reliable D call. This specimen consisted of CD4+ or CD8+ T cells sorted from blood, obtained in a trial of the OX40 agonist ivuxolimab. CDR3 loop: CASSQGRLIEKLFF. The CDR3 bases are TGTGCCAGCAGCCAGGGCAGGCTGATTGAAAAACTGTTTTTT.